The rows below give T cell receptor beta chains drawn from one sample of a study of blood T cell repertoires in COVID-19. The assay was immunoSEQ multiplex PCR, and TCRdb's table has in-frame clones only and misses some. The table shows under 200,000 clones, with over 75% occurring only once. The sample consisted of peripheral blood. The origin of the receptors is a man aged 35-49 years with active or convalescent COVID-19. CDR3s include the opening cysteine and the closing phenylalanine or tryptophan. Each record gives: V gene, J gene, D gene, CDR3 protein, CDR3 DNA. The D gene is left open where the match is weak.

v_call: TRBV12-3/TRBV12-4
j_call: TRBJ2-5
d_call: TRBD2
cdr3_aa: CATGTSPQTQYF
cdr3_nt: TGTGCCACCGGGACTAGCCCGCAGACCCAGTACTTC

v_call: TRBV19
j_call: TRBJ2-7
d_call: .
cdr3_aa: CASSIVQGSWEQYF
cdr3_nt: TGTGCCAGTAGTATAGTACAGGGCTCCTGGGAGCAGTACTTC

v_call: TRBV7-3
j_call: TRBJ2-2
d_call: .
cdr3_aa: CASSPRGGADTGELFF
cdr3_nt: TGTGCCAGCAGCCCTAGGGGGGGCGCTGACACCGGGGAGCTGTTTTTT

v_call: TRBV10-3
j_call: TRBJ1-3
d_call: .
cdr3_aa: CAISVGGALSGNTIYF
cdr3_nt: TGTGCCATCAGTGTTGGAGGGGCATTGAGCGGAAACACCATATATTTT

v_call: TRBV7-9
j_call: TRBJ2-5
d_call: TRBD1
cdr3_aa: CASSPPVDRVGETQYF
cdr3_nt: TGTGCCAGCAGCCCCCCGGTGGACAGGGTTGGGGAGACCCAGTACTTC

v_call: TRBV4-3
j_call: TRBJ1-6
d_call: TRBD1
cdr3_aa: CASSQDGTGYNSPLHF
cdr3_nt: TGCGCCAGCAGCCAAGATGGGACAGGGTATAATTCACCCCTCCACTTT

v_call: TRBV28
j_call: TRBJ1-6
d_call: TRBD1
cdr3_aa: CASRVGQGLLNSPLHF
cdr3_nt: TGTGCCAGCAGGGTCGGACAGGGCTTGTTGAATTCACCCCTCCACTTT

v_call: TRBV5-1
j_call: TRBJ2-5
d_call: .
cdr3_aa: CASSLLSKPQETQYF
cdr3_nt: TGCGCCAGCAGCTTGTTGTCCAAGCCCCAAGAGACCCAGTACTTC

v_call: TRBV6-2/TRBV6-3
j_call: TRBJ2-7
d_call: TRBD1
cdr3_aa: CASSRTGSYEQYF
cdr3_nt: TGTGCCAGCAGCCGGACAGGGTCCTACGAGCAGTACTTC

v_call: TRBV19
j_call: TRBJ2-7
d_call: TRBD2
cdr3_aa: CASSMGEGPHEQYF
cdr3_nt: TGTGCCAGTAGTATGGGGGAGGGTCCCCACGAGCAGTACTTC